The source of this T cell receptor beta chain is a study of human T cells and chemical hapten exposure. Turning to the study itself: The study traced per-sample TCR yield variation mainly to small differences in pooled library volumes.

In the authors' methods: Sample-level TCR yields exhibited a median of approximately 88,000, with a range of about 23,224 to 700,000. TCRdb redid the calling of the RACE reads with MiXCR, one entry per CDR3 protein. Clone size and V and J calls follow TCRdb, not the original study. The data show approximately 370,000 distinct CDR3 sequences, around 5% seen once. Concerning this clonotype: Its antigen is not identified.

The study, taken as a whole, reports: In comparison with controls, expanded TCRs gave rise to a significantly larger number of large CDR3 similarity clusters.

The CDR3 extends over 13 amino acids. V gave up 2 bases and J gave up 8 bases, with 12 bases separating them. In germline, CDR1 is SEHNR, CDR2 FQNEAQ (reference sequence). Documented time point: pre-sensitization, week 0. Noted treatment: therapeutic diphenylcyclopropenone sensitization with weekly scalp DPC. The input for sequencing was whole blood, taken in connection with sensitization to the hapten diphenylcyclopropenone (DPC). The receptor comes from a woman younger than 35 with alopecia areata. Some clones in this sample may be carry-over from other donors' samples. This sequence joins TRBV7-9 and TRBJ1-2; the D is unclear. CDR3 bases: TGTGCCAGCAGCTTATCGAGGGAAAGCGGCTACACCTTC. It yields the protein CASSLSRESGYTF.